This T cell receptor (beta chain) was obtained from a study of CD8 T cells in ankylosing spondylitis. Overall study findings and caveats: Disease-associated clones were CD8+ and fairly uncommon in peripheral blood. Matched synovial fluid from ankylosing spondylitis patients was reported to be enriched for disease-linked clones. Among TCR beta sequences, a motif of eight highly homologous variants appeared characteristic of ankylosing spondylitis blood.

Molecular-barcoded quantitative 5'-RACE produced these TCR beta libraries. TCRdb used MiXCR to reprocess the 5' RACE reads, holding one entry per CDR3 protein. The sample records over 700,000 distinct CDR3 sequences, around 17% being singletons. A word on this clonotype: Its antigen remains unknown.

Losses at the gene ends were 3 bases for V and 0 bases for J; bases not matched to a gene: 6. The germline V gene has CDR1 KGHSH and CDR2 LQKENI. The CDR3 is 19 residues long. This clonotype originated in a male donor with ankylosing spondylitis. This chain links TRBV18 with TRBJ2-1; the match to TRBD2 covers 15 bases. Sequenced: blood, either unsorted or a sorted T cell fraction (not recorded which). CDR3 sequence: CASSPSGLAGGSSYNEQFF. DNA for the CDR3: TGTGCCAGCTCACCCTCGGGACTAGCGGGGGGTAGCTCCTACAATGAGCAGTTCTTC. Complete variable domain (other parts from reference TRBV18 and TRBJ2-1): NAGVMQNPRHLVRRRGQEARLRCSPMKGHSHVYWYRQLPEEGLKFMVYLQKENIIDESGMPKERFSAEFPKEGPSILRIQQVVRGDSAAYFCASSPSGLAGGSSYNEQFFGPGTRLTVL.